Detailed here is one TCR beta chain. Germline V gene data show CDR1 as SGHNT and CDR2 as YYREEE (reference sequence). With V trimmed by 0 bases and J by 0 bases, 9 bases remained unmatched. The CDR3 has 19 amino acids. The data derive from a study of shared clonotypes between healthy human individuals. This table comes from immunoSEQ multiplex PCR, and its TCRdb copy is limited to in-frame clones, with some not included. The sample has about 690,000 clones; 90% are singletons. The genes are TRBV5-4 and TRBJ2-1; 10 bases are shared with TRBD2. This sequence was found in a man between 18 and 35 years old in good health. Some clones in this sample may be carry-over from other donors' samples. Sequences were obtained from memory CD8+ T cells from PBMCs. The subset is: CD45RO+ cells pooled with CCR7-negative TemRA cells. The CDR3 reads CASSLELAGAMSSYNEQFF. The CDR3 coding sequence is TGTGCCAGCAGCTTGGAGCTAGCGGGAGCCATGAGCTCCTACAATGAGCAGTTCTTC.